These 32 T cell receptor beta chains were all obtained from the same sample, sequenced in a study of neurological immune-mediated disorders. Time point of the sample: longitudinal time-point 3. Each CDR3 protein is one row after TCRdb ran MiXCR on the 5' RACE reads. This table has roughly 48,000 distinct CDR3 sequences, about 13% appearing once. Sample: PBMCs. The receptors originated from a male donor with HTLV-1-associated myelopathy (HAM/TSP).

This clonotype has at least ten counts. The chain employs TRBV27 and TRBJ2-7, with D possibly being TRBD1 or TRBD2 (5 bases each). The germline V gene has CDR1 MNHEY and CDR2 SMNVEV (reference sequence). The V and J ends lost 6 bases and 0 bases respectively, with 9 bases between them. The length of the CDR3 is 13 residues. This CDR3 reads CASSVGGSYEQYF. DNA of the CDR3: TGTGCCAGCAGCGTTGGGGGCTCCTACGAGCAGTACTTC.

Many counts were recorded for this clonotype. The chain couples TRBV29-1 to TRBJ2-3, with a tentative D call TRBD2 (5 bases). The CDR3 has 15 amino acids. The germline V gene has CDR1 SQVTM and CDR2 ANQGSEA. The ends were cut back, 6 bases at V and 2 bases at J, with 18 bases in the middle. CDR3 bases: TGCAGCGTCCGTGGGAGCGGCGGGCCCACAGATACGCAGTATTTT. Protein: CSVRGSGGPTDTQYF.

This clonotype was detected ten times or more. The chain has TRBV5-1 and TRBJ2-1; 7 bases map to TRBD1. V lost 0 bases, J lost 2 bases, and 2 bases stayed unmatched. The CDR3 runs 15 residues. Germline lookup yields CDR1 SGHRS and CDR2 YFSETQ. DNA for the CDR3: TGCGCCAGCAGCTTGGCGACAGGGACCTACAATGAGCAGTTCTTC. It translates to CASSLATGTYNEQFF.

This clonotype was counted a single time. The rearrangement uses TRBV10-2 and TRBJ2-3, with TRBD1 matching 7 bases. Germline-derived CDR1 and CDR2 are WSHSY and SAAADI. CDR3 size: 14 residues. Unmatched junction bases numbered 4, after V lost 2 bases and J lost 5 bases. The CDR3 DNA reads as TGCGCCAGCAGTGAGACAGGGGACGTAGATACGCAGTATTTT. It translates to CASSETGDVDTQYF.

The table lists this clonotype with many counts. The rearrangement joins TRBV20-1 to TRBJ1-1; D not resolved. The length of the CDR3 is 11 residues. V was clipped by 3 bases and J by 4 bases, with 6 bases between them. Germline-derived CDR1 and CDR2 are DFQATT and SNEGSKA (reference sequence). CDR3 nucleotide sequence: TGCAGTGCTAGGGTGGTCACTGAAGCTTTCTTT. Its protein is CSARVVTEAFF.

This clonotype is termed medium-sized. The chain employs TRBV6-2 or TRBV6-3 and TRBJ2-1; TRBD2 agrees at 9 bases. Germline V gives CDR1 MNHEY, CDR2 SVGEGT. The CDR3 extends over 17 amino acids. The V gene end was trimmed by 2 bases and the J gene end by 0 bases; junction bases not matched to a gene: 5. Here the CDR3 DNA reads TGTGCCAGCAGTTACGAGCGGGGGGAACCCTCCTACAATGAGCAGTTCTTC. Encoded protein: CASSYERGEPSYNEQFF.

This clonotype was recorded at least ten times. V usage is TRBV2 and J usage is TRBJ2-1; 11 positions match TRBD1. V lost 6 bases to trimming and J lost 4 bases; unmatched junction nucleotides: 5. CDR3 length: 15 residues. Germline CDR1 is SNHLY and CDR2 is FYNNEI. The CDR3 sequence is CASRSGQGAYNEQFF. CDR3 bases: TGTGCCAGCAGAAGTGGACAGGGGGCGTACAATGAGCAGTTCTTC.

The table lists this clonotype with many counts. The chain is built from TRBV27 and TRBJ1-6; D gene uncertain. The germline gives CDR1 MNHEY, CDR2 SMNVEV (reference sequence). The CDR3 is made up of 14 amino acids. V was trimmed by 7 bases and J by 9 bases, leaving 16 bases between them. The CDR3 coding sequence is TGTGCCAGCAAAAGGAGGAGTCAGCGTTCACCCCTCCACTTT. Translated, it gives CASKRRSQRSPLHF.

In this sample, this clonotype turned up many times. The gene calls are TRBV18 and TRBJ2-7; 8 bases map to TRBD2. The CDR3 totals 18 residues. Trimming cost V 3 bases and J 0 bases; bases outside gene matches: 13. Germline CDR1 reads KGHSH; CDR2 reads LQKENI. The CDR3 DNA follows: TGTGCCAGCTCACCTTCTGGCGGGCAGCGGGGGTCCTCCTACGAGCAGTACTTC. Translating gives CASSPSGGQRGSSYEQYF.

This clonotype was observed many times. CDR3 DNA sequence: TGTGCCAGCAGTGACGGCAGTGGGGGGGAAAAACTGTTTTTT. Translated, it gives CASSDGSGGEKLFF. The chain links TRBV6-1 to TRBJ1-4; weak D call: TRBD1 (5 bases). The V gene's germline CDR1 is MNHNS and CDR2 SASEGT. This CDR3 contains 14 residues. V was clipped by 3 bases and J by 8 bases, with 13 bases between them.

As for this clonotype: Without the conserved terminal phenylalanine or tryptophan, this CDR3 likely stems from a read error. This chain connects TRBV7-3 to TRBJ2-7; perhaps TRBD1 as D (5 bases). Per germline, CDR1 SGHTA and CDR2 FQGTGA. This CDR3 has 14 amino acids. Trimming removed 5 bases at V and 0 bases at J, with 11 bases between. The CDR3 coding sequence is TGTGCCAGCAGCCGGACATGGAACTCCTACGAGCAGTACTCC. The encoded protein is CASSRTWNSYEQYS.

This clonotype appeared many times. The chain has TRBV5-1 and TRBJ2-6; D tentatively reads TRBD1 or TRBD2 (5 bases each). Germline values: CDR1 SGHRS, CDR2 YFSETQ. V was cut by 4 bases and J by 0 bases, with 11 bases left in between. This CDR3 contains 16 residues. The CDR3 DNA sequence: TGCGCCAGCAGCGACGGGGCTTTCTCTGGGGCCAACGTCCTGACTTTC. Encoded protein: CASSDGAFSGANVLTF.

This clonotype was seen many times. This chain uses TRBV7-2 with TRBJ2-1; perhaps TRBD1 as D (6 bases). Germline CDR1 SGHTA, CDR2 FQGNSA. The CDR3 runs to 16 residues. The V and J ends lost 4 bases and 0 bases respectively, with 13 bases between them. The CDR3 reads CASSSLGTPSYNEQFF. DNA of the CDR3: TGTGCCAGCAGCTCCCTCGGGACACCCTCCTACAATGAGCAGTTCTTC.

On this clonotype: A much bigger clone sits one base away, suggesting this may be a read error. V is TRBV4-3 and J is TRBJ2-5, with D unclear. The V gene's germline CDR1 is LGHNA and CDR2 YSLEER. With 0 bases removed from V and 5 bases from J, the gap between germline ends came to 10 bases. This CDR3 contains 14 residues. The CDR3: CASSQEGKVETQYF. Here the CDR3 DNA reads TGCGCCAGCAGCCAAGAGGGGAAAGTCGAGACCCAGTACTTC.

This clonotype was counted at least ten times. The rearrangement links TRBV7-2 to TRBJ1-6; maybe TRBD1 (5 bases). V lost 5 bases and J 6 bases, leaving 17 bases between the germline ends. Germline CDR1 and CDR2: SGHTA and FQGNSA. This CDR3 is 16 amino acids long. CDR3 loop: CASSQRWVGVNSPLHF. CDR3 in DNA: TGTGCCAGCAGCCAGCGCTGGGTGGGGGTTAATTCACCCCTCCACTTT. Together with reference TRBV7-2 and TRBJ1-6, the CDR3 gives the full variable domain: GAGVSQSPSNKVTEKGKDVELRCDPISGHTALYWYRQSLGQGLEFLIYFQGNSAPDKSGLPSDRFSAERTGGSVSTLTIQRTQQEDSAVYLCASSQRWVGVNSPLHFGNGTRLTVT.

This clonotype was counted ten times or more. The rearrangement links TRBV28 to TRBJ1-3, with D unclear. V lost 5 bases, J lost 0 bases, and 11 bases lay in between. CDR1 is MDHEN, CDR2 SYDVKM, per germline. CDR3 length: 15 amino acids. CDR3 loop: CASSGSADSGNTIYF. CDR3 nucleotide sequence: TGTGCCAGCAGTGGGTCAGCCGACTCTGGAAACACCATATATTTT.

This clonotype was counted ten times or more. The chain couples TRBV5-5 to TRBJ2-6; D gene ambiguous. In germline, CDR1 is SGHKS, CDR2 YYEKEE (reference sequence). CDR3 length: 16 amino acids. V shed 4 bases and J shed 0 bases, with 11 bases lying between them. The CDR3 sequence is CASSINPSSGANVLTF. CDR3 DNA sequence: TGTGCCAGCAGCATTAACCCCTCCTCTGGGGCCAACGTCCTGACTTTC.

In this sample, this clonotype turned up many times. The J gene is TRBJ2-4, the V gene TRBV28, with D possibly matching TRBD2 (6 bases). Trimming removed 6 bases from V and 2 bases from J, with 20 bases in between. The CDR3 is made up of 17 amino acids. Germline lookup yields CDR1 MDHEN and CDR2 SYDVKM. The CDR3 reads CASSYFGGMSSKNIQYF. The CDR3 nucleotides read TGTGCCAGCAGCTACTTTGGGGGGATGAGCTCCAAAAACATTCAGTACTTC.

The sample holds many counts of this clonotype. CDR3 nucleotides: TGTGCCAGCAGCAACGGGCTAGCGGGGGGTTCAGATACGCAGTATTTT. Protein sequence: CASSNGLAGGSDTQYF. V and J are TRBV9 and TRBJ2-3; 11 bases are shared with TRBD2. CDR1 SGDLS and CDR2 YYNGEE come from the germline V gene. The CDR3 runs 16 residues. With 4 bases clipped from V and 4 bases from J, the junction kept 8 bases outside the gene matches.

This clonotype was detected ten times or more. The chain employs TRBV18 and TRBJ2-7; tentative D call: TRBD1 (5 bases). Germline assignment: CDR1 KGHSH and CDR2 LQKENI. The length of the CDR3 is 14 residues. The V end was cut by 2 bases, the J end by 3 bases, with 11 bases between. CDR3 amino acids: CASSPDRLRYEQYF. The CDR3 DNA follows: TGTGCCAGCTCACCAGACAGATTACGCTACGAGCAGTACTTC.

This clonotype was detected ten times or more. The J gene is TRBJ2-7, the V gene TRBV6-5; 9 bases map to TRBD1. The CDR3 runs to 15 residues. V trimming: 6 bases; J trimming: 1 base; junction bases outside the gene matches: 7. CDR1 and CDR2 from the germline V gene are MNHEY and SVGAGI. The CDR3 nucleotides are TGTGCCAGCAGGTCCGACAGGGGGGGATCCTACGAGCAGTACTTC. Translated, it gives CASRSDRGGSYEQYF.

The chain is built from TRBV11-2 and TRBJ2-2; D might be TRBD2 (5 bases). CDR1 is SGHAT and CDR2 is FQNNGV in the germline V gene. Trimming removed 8 bases from V and 3 bases from J, with 19 bases in between. CDR3 length equals 16 residues. In DNA form, the CDR3 reads TGTGCCAGCCACCGGGGAAAAGCTGCTGACACCGGGGAGCTGTTTTTT. Residues: CASHRGKAADTGELFF.

This clonotype was recorded many times. The CDR3 sequence: CASSLQLIMNTEAFF. The CDR3 DNA follows: TGTGCCAGCAGTCTACAGCTTATCATGAACACTGAAGCTTTCTTT. The rearrangement uses TRBV28 and TRBJ1-1; D ambiguous. Between the trimmed V and J ends, which lost 5 bases and 0 bases, there was a span of 13 bases. CDR3 size: 15 residues. Germline CDR1 and CDR2: MDHEN and SYDVKM.

This clonotype appeared many times. This sequence joins TRBV20-1 and TRBJ2-5; D unresolved. Germline loops: CDR1 DFQATT, CDR2 SNEGSKA (reference sequence). The CDR3 runs 10 residues. The V and J ends lost 7 bases and 5 bases respectively, with 8 bases between them. The CDR3 sequence is CSVRRETQYF. The CDR3 DNA follows: TGCAGTGTGCGACGGGAGACCCAGTACTTC.

In this sample, this clonotype turned up a few times. The chain recombines TRBV7-8 with TRBJ1-5; D gene ambiguous. The V gene lost 5 bases and the J gene lost 6 bases, with 8 bases spanning the gap. The germline CDR1 and CDR2 sequences are SGHVS and FQNEAQ. This CDR3 contains 12 residues. For the CDR3, the DNA is TGTGCCAGCAGCCCCACGGGTCAGCCCCAGCATTTT. Translated: CASSPTGQPQHF.

In this sample, this clonotype turned up many times. This chain links TRBV20-1 with TRBJ2-3; D uncertain. Per the germline V gene, CDR1 is DFQATT and CDR2 is SNEGSKA (reference sequence). V lost 0 bases and J lost 8, with 9 bases in between. This CDR3 contains 12 residues. Here the CDR3 DNA reads TGCAGTGCTAGAGAGCCGGTTGGTACGCAGTATTTT. Translating gives CSAREPVGTQYF.

This clonotype has at least ten counts. The genes are TRBV7-2 and TRBJ2-3, with D maybe TRBD1 (6 bases). Germline loops: CDR1 SGHTA, CDR2 FQGNSA. The CDR3 is 15 amino acids. V was cut by 4 bases and J by 4 bases, with 15 bases left in between. The CDR3 is CASSSNRVRADTQYF. In DNA, the CDR3 is TGTGCCAGCAGCTCGAACAGGGTTCGGGCAGATACGCAGTATTTT.

This clonotype was observed many times. This chain links TRBV10-3 with TRBJ1-3; 11 bases fit TRBD1. This CDR3 is built from 18 residues. Germline CDR1 reads ENHRY; CDR2 reads SYGVKD. V dropped 4 bases and J dropped 1; count of bases not matched to a gene: 9. The CDR3 DNA follows: TGTGCCATCAGTGGCGGACAGGGGGCTCTTGCTTCTGGAAACACCATATATTTT. Its translation: CAISGGQGALASGNTIYF.

There are many counts of this clonotype. The V call is TRBV28, the J call TRBJ1-2, with 10 bases matching TRBD1. In germline, CDR1 is MDHEN, CDR2 SYDVKM. V gave up 5 bases and J gave up 2 bases; unmatched junction bases: 20. The CDR3 is 20 residues long. CDR3 loop: CASSPIGTTGQGYPNYGYTF. In nucleotides, the CDR3 is TGTGCCAGCAGTCCGATTGGGACAACGGGACAGGGGTACCCCAACTATGGCTACACCTTC.

This clonotype has ten or more counts. This rearrangement joins TRBV7-2 to TRBJ2-1; 11 bases agree with TRBD2. This CDR3 is built from 20 residues. Germline CDR1 is SGHTA and CDR2 is FQGNSA. V lost 0 bases to trimming and J lost 4 bases; unmatched junction nucleotides: 14. In DNA form, the CDR3 reads TGTGCCAGCAGCTTAGCGGTACTTAGCCCGGGACTAGCGGATTACAATGAGCAGTTCTTC. It specifies CASSLAVLSPGLADYNEQFF.

In its sample, this clonotype was seen many times. This chain uses TRBV4-3 with TRBJ2-1; 10 positions match TRBD2. Germline lookup yields CDR1 LGHNA and CDR2 YSLEER. The CDR3 runs to 14 residues. After removal of 4 bases from V and 7 bases from J, the junction contained 4 bases not matched to a gene. CDR3 protein: CASSRLAGANEQFF. The CDR3 nucleotides read TGCGCCAGCAGCCGCCTAGCGGGGGCTAATGAGCAGTTCTTC.

This clonotype was found many times. This chain links TRBV5-1 with TRBJ2-1; D unresolved. V lost 0 bases and J lost 9, with 10 bases in between. This CDR3 has 13 residues. Germline values: CDR1 SGHRS, CDR2 YFSETQ. CDR3 loop: CASSLDNGREQFF. Written as DNA, the CDR3 is TGCGCCAGCAGCTTGGACAATGGTCGTGAGCAGTTCTTC.